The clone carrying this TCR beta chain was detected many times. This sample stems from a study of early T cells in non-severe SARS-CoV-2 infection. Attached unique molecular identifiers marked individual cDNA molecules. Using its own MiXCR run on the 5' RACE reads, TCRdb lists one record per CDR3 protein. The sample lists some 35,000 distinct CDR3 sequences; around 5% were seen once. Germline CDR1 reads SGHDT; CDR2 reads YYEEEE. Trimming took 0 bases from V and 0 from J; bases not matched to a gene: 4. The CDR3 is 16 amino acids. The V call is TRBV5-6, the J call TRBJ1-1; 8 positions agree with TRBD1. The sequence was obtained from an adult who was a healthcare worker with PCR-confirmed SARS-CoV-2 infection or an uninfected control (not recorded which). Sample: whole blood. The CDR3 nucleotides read TGTGCCAGCAGCTTGGTTGGACAGGGACTGAACACTGAAGCTTTCTTT. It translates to CASSLVGQGLNTEAFF.